This T cell receptor beta chain was sequenced for a study of control samples from healthy donors and cancer patients. The CDR3 sequence is 12 residues long. The V gene's germline CDR1 is LGHDT and CDR2 YNNKEL (reference sequence). The V end was cut by 4 bases, the J end by 11 bases, with 14 bases between. Produced via immunoSEQ multiplex PCR; TCRdb's table is partial and in-frame only. The sample carries about 89,000 clones, more than 75% recorded once. This clone was counted between two and nine times. The sequenced material came from blood. The TCR sequence derives from a woman aged 40 to 49 in good health. The chain uses TRBV3-1 (or the pseudogene TRBV3-2) and TRBJ1-1; no definite D call. The CDR3 spells CASSPRLGWAFF. CDR3 sequence (DNA): TGTGCCAGCAGCCCGCGCCTTGGATGGGCTTTCTTT.